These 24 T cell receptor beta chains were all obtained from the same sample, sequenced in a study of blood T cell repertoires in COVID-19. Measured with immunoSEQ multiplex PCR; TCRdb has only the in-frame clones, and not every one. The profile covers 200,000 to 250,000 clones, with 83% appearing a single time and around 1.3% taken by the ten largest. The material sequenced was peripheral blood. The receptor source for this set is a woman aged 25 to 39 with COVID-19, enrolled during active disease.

This CDR3 is CASSPAEEQYF. The CDR3 bases are TGTGCCAGCAGTCCGGCGGAAGAGCAGTACTTC. The chain recombines TRBV7-9 with TRBJ2-7; D not certain. Looked up from germline, CDR1 is SEHNR and CDR2 is FQNEAQ (reference sequence). This CDR3 region has 11 residues. Trimming pared 6 bases from V and 7 bases from J, leaving 10 bases between.

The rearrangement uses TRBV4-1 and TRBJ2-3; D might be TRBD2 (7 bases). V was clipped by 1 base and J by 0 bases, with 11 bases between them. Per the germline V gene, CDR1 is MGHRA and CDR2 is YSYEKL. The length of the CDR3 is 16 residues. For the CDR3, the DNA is TGCGCCAGCAGCCAAGGAGGGAGGGGGAGCACAGATACGCAGTATTTT. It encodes CASSQGGRGSTDTQYF.

This chain's CDR3 is CASSLVVGGGEDTQYF. The DNA of the CDR3 is TGTGCCAGCAGCTTAGTGGTCGGGGGAGGAGAAGATACGCAGTATTTT. The chain recombines TRBV7-3 with TRBJ2-3; D perhaps matches TRBD2 (6 bases). V gave up 2 bases and J gave up 5 bases, with 17 bases separating them. Per germline, CDR1 SGHTA and CDR2 FQGTGA. This CDR3 contains 16 residues.

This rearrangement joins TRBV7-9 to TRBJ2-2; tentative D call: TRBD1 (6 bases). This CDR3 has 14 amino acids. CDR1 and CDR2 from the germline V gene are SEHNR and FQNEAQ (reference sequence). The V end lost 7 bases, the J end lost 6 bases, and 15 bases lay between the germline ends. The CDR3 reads CASTPRGLPGELFF. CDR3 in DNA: TGTGCCAGCACCCCTAGGGGGTTGCCCGGGGAGCTGTTTTTT. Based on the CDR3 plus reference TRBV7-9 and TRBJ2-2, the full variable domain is DTGVSQNPRHKITKRGQNVTFRCDPISEHNRLYWYRQTLGQGPEFLTYFQNEAQLEKSRLLSDRFSAERPKGSFSTLEIQRTEQGDSAMYLCASTPRGLPGELFFGEGSRLTVL.

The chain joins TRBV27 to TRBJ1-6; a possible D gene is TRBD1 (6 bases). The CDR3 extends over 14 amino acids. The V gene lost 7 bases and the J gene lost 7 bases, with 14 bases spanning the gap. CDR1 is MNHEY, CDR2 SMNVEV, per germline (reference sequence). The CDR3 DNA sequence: TGTGCCAGCACCCTAAGACAGGAGAATTCACCCCTCCACTTT. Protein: CASTLRQENSPLHF.

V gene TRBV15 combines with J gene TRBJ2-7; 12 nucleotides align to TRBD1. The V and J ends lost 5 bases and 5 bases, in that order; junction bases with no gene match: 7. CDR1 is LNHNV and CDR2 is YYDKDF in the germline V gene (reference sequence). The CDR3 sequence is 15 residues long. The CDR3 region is CATSRGTGGQNEQYF. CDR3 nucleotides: TGTGCCACCAGCCGCGGGACAGGGGGCCAGAACGAGCAGTACTTC.

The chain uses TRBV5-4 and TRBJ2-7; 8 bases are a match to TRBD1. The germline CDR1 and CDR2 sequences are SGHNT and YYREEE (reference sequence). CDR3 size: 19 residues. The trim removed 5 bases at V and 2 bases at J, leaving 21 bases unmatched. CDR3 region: CASSSPAATGVSPTYEQYF. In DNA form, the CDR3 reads TGTGCCAGCAGTTCCCCGGCCGCGACAGGGGTATCTCCAACCTACGAGCAGTACTTC. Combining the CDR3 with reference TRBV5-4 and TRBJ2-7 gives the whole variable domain ETGVTQSPTHLIKTRGQQVTLRCSSQSGHNTVSWYQQALGQGPQFIFQYYREEENGRGNFPPRFSGLQFPNYSSELNVNALELDDSALYLCASSSPAATGVSPTYEQYFGPGTRLTVT.

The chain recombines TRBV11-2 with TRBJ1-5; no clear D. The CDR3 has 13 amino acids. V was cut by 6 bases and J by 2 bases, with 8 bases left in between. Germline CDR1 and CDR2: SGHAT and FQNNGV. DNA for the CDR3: TGTGCCAGCAGTTTCGGGGGCAATCAGCCCCAGCATTTT. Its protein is CASSFGGNQPQHF. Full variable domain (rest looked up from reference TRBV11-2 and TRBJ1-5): EAGVAQSPRYKIIEKRQSVAFWCNPISGHATLYWYQQILGQGPKLLIQFQNNGVVDDSQLPKDRFSAERLKGVDSTLKIQPAKLEDSAVYLCASSFGGNQPQHFGDGTRLSIL.

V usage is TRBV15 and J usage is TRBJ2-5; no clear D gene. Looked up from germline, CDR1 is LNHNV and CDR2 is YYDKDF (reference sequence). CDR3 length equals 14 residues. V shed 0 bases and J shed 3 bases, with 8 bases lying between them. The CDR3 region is CATSRDRRKETQYF. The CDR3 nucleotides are TGTGCCACCAGCAGAGATCGGCGGAAAGAGACCCAGTACTTC.

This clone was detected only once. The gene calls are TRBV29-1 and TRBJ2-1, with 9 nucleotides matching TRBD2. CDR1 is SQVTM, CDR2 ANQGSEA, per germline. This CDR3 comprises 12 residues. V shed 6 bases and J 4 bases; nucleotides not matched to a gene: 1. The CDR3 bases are TGCAGCGTGACTAGCGGATACAATGAGCAGTTCTTC. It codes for CSVTSGYNEQFF.

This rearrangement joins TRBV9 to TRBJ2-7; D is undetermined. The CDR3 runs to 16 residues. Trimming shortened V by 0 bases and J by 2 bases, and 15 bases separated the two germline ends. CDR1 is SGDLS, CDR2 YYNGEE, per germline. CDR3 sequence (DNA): TGTGCCAGCAGCGTAGAGGCCTGGAGAGAGGCCTACGAGCAGTACTTC. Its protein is CASSVEAWREAYEQYF.

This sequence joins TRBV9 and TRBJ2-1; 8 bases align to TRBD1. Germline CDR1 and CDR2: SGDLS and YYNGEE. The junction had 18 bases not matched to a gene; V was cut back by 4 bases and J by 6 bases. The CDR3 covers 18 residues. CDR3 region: CASSFQATRDRLFNEQFF. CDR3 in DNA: TGTGCCAGCAGCTTCCAGGCTACGAGGGACAGGCTATTCAATGAGCAGTTCTTC.

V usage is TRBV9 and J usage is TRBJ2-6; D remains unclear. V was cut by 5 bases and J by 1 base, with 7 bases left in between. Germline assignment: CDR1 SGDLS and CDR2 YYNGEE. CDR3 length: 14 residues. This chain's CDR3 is CASRRQSGANVLTF. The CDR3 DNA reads TGTGCCAGCAGGCGACAATCTGGGGCCAACGTCCTGACTTTC.

CDR3 in amino acids: CASRATGGIILSGANVLTF. CDR3 DNA sequence: TGTGCCAGCAGAGCAACAGGGGGCATAATTCTGTCTGGGGCCAACGTCCTGACTTTC. The chain links TRBV2 to TRBJ2-6, with 9 bases matching TRBD1. The CDR3 has 19 amino acids. J was trimmed by 1 base and V by 6 bases; bases with no gene match: 13. Germline V gives CDR1 SNHLY, CDR2 FYNNEI. Looking up the rest from reference TRBV2 and TRBJ2-6 gives the full variable domain: EPEVTQTPSHQVTQMGQEVILRCVPISNHLYFYWYRQILGQKVEFLVSFYNNEISEKSEIFDDQFSVERPDGSNFTLKIRSTKLEDSAMYFCASRATGGIILSGANVLTFGAGSRLTVL.

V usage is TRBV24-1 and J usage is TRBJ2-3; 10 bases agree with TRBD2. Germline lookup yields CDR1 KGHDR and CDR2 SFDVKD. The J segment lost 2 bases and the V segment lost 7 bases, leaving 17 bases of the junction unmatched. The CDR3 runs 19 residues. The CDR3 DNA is TGTGCCACCAGCTTCTCCGGAGCGGGGGGGCCAGGGACCACAGATACGCAGTATTTT. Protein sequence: CATSFSGAGGPGTTDTQYF.

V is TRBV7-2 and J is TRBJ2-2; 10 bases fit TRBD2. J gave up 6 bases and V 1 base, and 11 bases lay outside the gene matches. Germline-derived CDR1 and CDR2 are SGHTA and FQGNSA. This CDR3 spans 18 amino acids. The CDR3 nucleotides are TGTGCCAGCAGCTTAGTTCCTAGCGGGGGCGCGGGTTCCGGGGAGCTGTTTTTT. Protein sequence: CASSLVPSGGAGSGELFF.

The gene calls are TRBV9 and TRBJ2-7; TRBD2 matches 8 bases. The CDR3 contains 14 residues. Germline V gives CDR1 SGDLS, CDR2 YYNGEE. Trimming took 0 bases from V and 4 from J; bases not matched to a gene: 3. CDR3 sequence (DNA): TGTGCCAGCAGCGTAGCCACTAGCGGATACGAGCAGTACTTC. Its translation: CASSVATSGYEQYF. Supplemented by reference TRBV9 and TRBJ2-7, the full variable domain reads DSGVTQTPKHLITATGQRVTLRCSPRSGDLSVYWYQQSLDQGLQFLIQYYNGEERAKGNILERFSAQQFPDLHSELNLSSLELGDSALYFCASSVATSGYEQYFGPGTRLTVT.

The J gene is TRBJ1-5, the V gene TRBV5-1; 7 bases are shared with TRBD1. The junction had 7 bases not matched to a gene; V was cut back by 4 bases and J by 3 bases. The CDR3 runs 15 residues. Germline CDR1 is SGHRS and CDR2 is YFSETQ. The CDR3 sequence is CASSDGTDFNQPQHF. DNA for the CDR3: TGCGCCAGCAGCGACGGGACAGACTTCAATCAGCCCCAGCATTTT.

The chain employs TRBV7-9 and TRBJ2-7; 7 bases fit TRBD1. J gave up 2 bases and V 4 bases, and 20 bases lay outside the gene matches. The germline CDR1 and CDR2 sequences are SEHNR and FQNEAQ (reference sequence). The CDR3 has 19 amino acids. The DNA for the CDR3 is TGTGCCAGCAGCTCGTCCAGGGACAGCCCCCAGATAAGCCCCTACGAGCAGTACTTC. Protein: CASSSSRDSPQISPYEQYF.

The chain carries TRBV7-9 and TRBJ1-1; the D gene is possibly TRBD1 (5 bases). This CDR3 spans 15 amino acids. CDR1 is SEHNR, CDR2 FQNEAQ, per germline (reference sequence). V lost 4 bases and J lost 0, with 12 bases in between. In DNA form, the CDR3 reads TGTGCCAGCAGCTCACCTCAGGGCATGAACACTGAAGCTTTCTTT. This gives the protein CASSSPQGMNTEAFF.

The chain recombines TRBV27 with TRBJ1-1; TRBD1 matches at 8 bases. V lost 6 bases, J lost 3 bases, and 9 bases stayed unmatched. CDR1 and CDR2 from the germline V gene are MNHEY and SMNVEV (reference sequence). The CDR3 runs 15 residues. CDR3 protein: CASSRAGGGYTEAFF. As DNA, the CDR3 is TGTGCCAGCAGCCGGGCAGGGGGCGGTTACACTGAAGCTTTCTTT.

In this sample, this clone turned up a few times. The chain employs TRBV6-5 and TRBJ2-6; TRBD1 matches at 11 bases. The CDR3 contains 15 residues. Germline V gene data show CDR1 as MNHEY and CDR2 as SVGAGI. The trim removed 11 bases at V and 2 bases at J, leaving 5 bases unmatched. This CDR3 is CAGGQGATGANVLTF. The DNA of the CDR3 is TGTGCCGGAGGACAGGGGGCAACTGGGGCCAACGTCCTGACTTTC.

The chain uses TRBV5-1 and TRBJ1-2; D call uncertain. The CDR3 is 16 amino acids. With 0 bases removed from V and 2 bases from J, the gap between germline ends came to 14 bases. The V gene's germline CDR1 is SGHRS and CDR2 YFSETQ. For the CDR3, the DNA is TGCGCCAGCAGCTTGGGAGTTGTGTCTGCGAACTATGGCTACACCTTC. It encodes CASSLGVVSANYGYTF.

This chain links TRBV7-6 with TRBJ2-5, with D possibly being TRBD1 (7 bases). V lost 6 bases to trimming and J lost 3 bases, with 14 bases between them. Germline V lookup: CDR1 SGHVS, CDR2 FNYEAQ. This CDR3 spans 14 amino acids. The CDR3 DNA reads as TGTGCCAGCAGTCGCGGGACAGCAAAAGAGACCCAGTACTTC. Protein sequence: CASSRGTAKETQYF.